One and the same sample provided the 11 T cell receptor beta chains below, sequenced in a study of cytomegalovirus exposure and HLA in healthy donors. The PCR was carried out with 60 Vbeta primers and 13 Jbeta primers. Produced via immunoSEQ multiplex PCR; TCRdb's table is partial and in-frame only. In the table there are 130,000 to 150,000 clones, around 80% of which are singletons. Sequencing was carried out using PBMCs. The receptor set was obtained from a man aged 25-40 years in good health and CMV-seronegative.

This clone appeared a single time. CDR3 DNA: TGTGCCAGCAGCGTAGGAACAGATTCAAGCTACGAGCAGTACTTC. It encodes CASSVGTDSSYEQYF. V is TRBV9 and J is TRBJ2-7; D call uncertain. V shed 0 bases and J shed 3 bases, with 13 bases lying between them. This CDR3 is built from 15 residues. Per germline, CDR1 SGDLS and CDR2 YYNGEE.

A few counts support this clone. This chain links TRBV29-1 with TRBJ2-4; TRBD1 matches 8 bases. V gave up 4 bases and J gave up 7 bases; unmatched junction bases: 0. Germline V gene sequence: CDR1 SQVTM, CDR2 ANQGSEA. The CDR3 has 11 amino acids. The CDR3 DNA sequence: TGCAGCGTTGGGACAGGGAACATTCAGTACTTC. Translated, it gives CSVGTGNIQYF. Full variable domain (remainder filled in from reference TRBV29-1 and TRBJ2-4): SAVISQKPSRDICQRGTSLTIQCQVDSQVTMMFWYRQQPGQSLTLIATANQGSEATYESGFVIDKFPISRPNLTFSTLTVSNMSPEDSSIYLCSVGTGNIQYFGAGTRLSVL.

This chain connects TRBV5-1 to TRBJ2-2; D may be TRBD1 (6 bases). Germline V gives CDR1 SGHRS, CDR2 YFSETQ. This CDR3 has 16 residues. The V end lost 4 bases, the J end lost 2 bases, and 15 bases lay between the germline ends. CDR3 bases: TGCGCCAGCAGCGAACAGGGTACTCATAACACCGGGGAGCTGTTTTTT. Amino acids: CASSEQGTHNTGELFF. The whole variable domain, filled in from reference TRBV5-1 and TRBJ2-2, reads KAGVTQTPRYLIKTRGQQVTLSCSPISGHRSVSWYQQTPGQGLQFLFEYFSETQRNKGNFPGRFSGRQFSNSRSEMNVSTLELGDSALYLCASSEQGTHNTGELFFGEGSRLTVL.

The gene calls are TRBV6-1 and TRBJ2-5; 7 nucleotides line up with TRBD1. CDR1 MNHNS and CDR2 SASEGT come from the germline V gene. V trimming: 4 bases; J trimming: 6 bases; junction bases outside the gene matches: 8. This CDR3 region has 14 residues. DNA of the CDR3: TGTGCCAGCAGTGTGGGAGACAGGGTGAAGACCCAGTACTTC. It codes for CASSVGDRVKTQYF.

This rearrangement joins TRBV6-5 to TRBJ2-2, with 8 bases lining up with TRBD2. The V gene's germline CDR1 is MNHEY and CDR2 SVGAGI. This CDR3 spans 14 amino acids. V lost 7 bases to trimming and J lost 5 bases; unmatched junction nucleotides: 6. The chain's CDR3 is CASTAGVRTGELFF. DNA of the CDR3: TGTGCCAGCACAGCGGGAGTCCGAACCGGGGAGCTGTTTTTT.

A few counts support this clone. V is TRBV28 and J is TRBJ2-1; TRBD2 matches 14 bases. Germline CDR1 MDHEN, CDR2 SYDVKM. The trim removed 6 bases at V and 4 bases at J, leaving 11 bases unmatched. CDR3 size: 18 residues. This CDR3 is CASSRLAGGPILYNEQFF. CDR3 DNA sequence: TGTGCCAGCAGCCGACTAGCGGGAGGGCCGATCCTTTACAATGAGCAGTTCTTC.

The chain uses TRBV29-1 and TRBJ2-7, with TRBD1 matching over 12 bases. V was pared by 5 bases and J by 7 bases, with 9 bases of the junction left unmatched. CDR3 size: 14 residues. Germline V gives CDR1 SQVTM, CDR2 ANQGSEA. The CDR3 reads CSVLLWDRGQEQYF. DNA of the CDR3: TGCAGCGTTCTTCTGTGGGACAGGGGGCAGGAGCAGTACTTC.

The V and J genes are TRBV28 and TRBJ1-5; tentatively, D is TRBD1 (6 bases). The germline V gene encodes CDR1 MDHEN and CDR2 SYDVKM. V gave up 7 bases and J gave up 6 bases, with 19 bases separating them. CDR3 size: 15 residues. The CDR3 DNA follows: TGTGCCAGCAAGAACAGGGCGCACACGGGTCAGCCCCAGCATTTT. As protein: CASKNRAHTGQPQHF. The full variable domain, with the rest looked up from reference TRBV28 and TRBJ1-5, is DVKVTQSSRYLVKRTGEKVFLECVQDMDHENMFWYRQDPGLGLRLIYFSYDVKMKEKGDIPEGYSVSREKKERFSLILESASTNQTSMYLCASKNRAHTGQPQHFGDGTRLSIL.

CDR3 loop: CASSLEGSGQHEQFF. The CDR3 DNA follows: TGCGCCAGCAGCTTGGAAGGTAGCGGGCAGCATGAGCAGTTCTTC. The chain combines TRBV5-1 with TRBJ2-1; 7 nucleotides align to TRBD2. The CDR3 is 15 residues long. Trimming cost V 0 bases and J 8 bases; bases outside gene matches: 8. Germline V CDR1 and CDR2: SGHRS, YFSETQ.

The CDR3 DNA follows: TGTGCCAGCAGTAGGCGGGGGGGCGCGGAGACCCAGTACTTC. This gives the protein CASSRRGGAETQYF. The rearrangement uses TRBV2 and TRBJ2-5; 9 positions agree with TRBD2. V shed 5 bases and J 5 bases; nucleotides not matched to a gene: 6. The germline V gene encodes CDR1 SNHLY and CDR2 FYNNEI. This CDR3 region has 14 residues.

The CDR3 DNA sequence: TGTGCCAGCAGCTCGAGACTAGCGGGAGTTAACGACGAGCAGTACTTC. This codes for CASSSRLAGVNDEQYF. The chain links TRBV7-2 to TRBJ2-7, with 12 bases matching TRBD2. J lost 5 bases, V lost 4 bases, and 9 bases had no gene match. Germline CDR1 is SGHTA and CDR2 is FQGNSA. The CDR3 contains 16 residues. The full variable domain, in which reference TRBV7-2 and TRBJ2-7 provide the parts outside the CDR3, is GAGVSQSPSNKVTEKGKDVELRCDPISGHTALYWYRQSLGQGLEFLIYFQGNSAPDKSGLPSDRFSAERTGGSVSTLTIQRTQQEDSAVYLCASSSRLAGVNDEQYFGPGTRLTVT.